This T cell receptor beta chain originates from a study of beta chain features in type 1 diabetes (dated by TCRdb to the late 2010s). Background for the entire study: No differences in mean age, gender distribution, total cell number or subset yield were found between patients and healthy donors. A total of some 100,000,000 sorted cells were examined across all samples, and the number of cells per subset was strongly correlated with RNA yield. In the study, recently diagnosed type 1 diabetes patients and matched healthy donors were compared on the TCRB repertoires of their sorted circulating CD4+ T cell subsets. Naive and central memory subsets were obtained from all 30 or so donors, but regulatory and stem cell-like memory subsets were isolated from only 8 patients and roughly 8 healthy donors. The paper as a whole reports these results and caveats: Because cDNA rather than genomic DNA was sequenced, highly expressing activated cells could have been over-represented, although no difference in activation and CD3 levels was found between groups. HLA sub-analyses involved small numbers of individuals, so any influence of HLA type on TCRB rearrangement remained unresolved. Naive, central memory and regulatory TCRB repertoires appeared to be more alike among patients than among healthy donors. In all four CD4+ subsets, TCRB CDR3 length was moderately but significantly shorter in type 1 diabetes patients. Fewer insertions and more nucleotide deletions at VDJ recombination sites were observed in patients with type 1 diabetes, implying thymic rearrangement abnormalities. Shorter templates might be favored by PCR, yet because patient and control samples were amplified and corrected together, any such skew would affect both groups equally.

Cut back by 1 base and 4 bases, the V and J ends lie 13 bases apart. From a lookup of the germline V gene (reference sequence), CDR1 and CDR2 are MNHEY and SMNVEV. From the cysteine through the phenylalanine, the CDR3 covers 15 amino acids. CDR3 DNA only is kept here, 45 bases in frame from base 1. Each donor gave one peripheral blood draw, averaging approximately 0.12 L, which was collected into heparinised tubes. A BD FACSAria II was used to sort naive, central memory, regulatory and stem cell-like memory CD4+ T cells with a panel that included CD45RO, CCR7, CD25, CD127, CD95 and CD27. Purity was above 95% for every sorted population. Right away, PBMCs were isolated by Lymphoprep density gradient centrifugation and were stained directly, with no culture step. So that batch effects would be minimized, each experiment stained and sorted samples in pairs, pairing one healthy donor with one patient.

In this sample, this clone turned up many times. It lacks a known antigen. Base qualities were left out, and no much larger clone turns up one base away. The High Capacity cDNA Reverse Transcription Kit was used to reverse transcribe all of the isolated RNA, meaning that expressed TCRB transcripts were what got sequenced. Deep immunoSEQ sequencing was applied to naive, central memory and regulatory T cell samples, giving an average of approximately 3.8 million total reads per sample. After sorted cells were lysed in RLT buffer, RNA was extracted with DNase-treated RNeasy Micro or Mini kits, with the choice depending on cell number. To prevent cross-contamination, each cell subset was processed individually, whereas patient and healthy donor samples were processed jointly. The immunoSEQ multiplex PCR was used to amplify TCRB sequences from cDNA, generating 87-bp fragments that spanned the CDR3 region. The amplicons were sequenced using the Illumina HiSeq platform. The authors' pipeline ran thus. Synthetic template baselines were used to correct PCR bias computationally, reads within Hamming distance 2 were collapsed, and singletons that could not be merged were discarded. Reads were aligned against IMGT so that V, D and J genes, CDR3 length and insertions or deletions at six rearrangement sites could be assigned. Within each subset, clonotype counts were normalized to the number of sorted cells before true diversity and Gini coefficients were calculated with the tcR R package. The overlap coefficient, calculated on TCRB nucleotide sequences, was used to measure repertoire sharing. Held by TCRdb, this immuneACCESS table contains in-frame sequences only and omits some clones. Under half of the omission traces to an unresolved V gene where checked; the cause of the rest is unknown. V and J calls and clone size are given by that table; D and trimming were obtained from the DNA. This sample lists about 390,000 clones; around 9.6% were detected once. The ten largest clones represent roughly 0.54% of the sample.

The V gene is TRBV27 and the J gene is TRBJ1-2, and perhaps TRBD1 as D gene, on 6 matching bases. Material for sequencing was central memory CD4+ T cells from blood. The sequence was obtained from a man younger than 45 with type 1 diabetes. The CDR3 amino acid sequence is: CASSLYGEGGYGYTF. The nucleotide sequence is TGTGCCAGCAGTTTATACGGTGAAGGGGGCTATGGCTACACCTTC.